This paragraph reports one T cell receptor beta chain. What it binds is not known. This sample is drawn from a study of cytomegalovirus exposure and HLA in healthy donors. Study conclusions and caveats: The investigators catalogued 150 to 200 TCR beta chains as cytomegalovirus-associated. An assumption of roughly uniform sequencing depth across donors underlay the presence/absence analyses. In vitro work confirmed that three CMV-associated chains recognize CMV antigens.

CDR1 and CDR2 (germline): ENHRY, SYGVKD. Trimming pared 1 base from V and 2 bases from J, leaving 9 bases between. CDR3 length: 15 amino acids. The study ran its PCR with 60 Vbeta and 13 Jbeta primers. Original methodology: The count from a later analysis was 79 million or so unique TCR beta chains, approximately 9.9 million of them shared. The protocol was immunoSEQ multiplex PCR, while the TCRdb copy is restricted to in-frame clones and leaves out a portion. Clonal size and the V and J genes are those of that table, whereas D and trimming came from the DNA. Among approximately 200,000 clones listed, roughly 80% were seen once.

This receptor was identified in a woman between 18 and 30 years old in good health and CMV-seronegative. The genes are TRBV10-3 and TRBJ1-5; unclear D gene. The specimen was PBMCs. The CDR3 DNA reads TGTGCCATCAGTGAGTTTATAGGAGGCAATCAGCCCCAGCATTTT. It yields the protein CAISEFIGGNQPQHF.